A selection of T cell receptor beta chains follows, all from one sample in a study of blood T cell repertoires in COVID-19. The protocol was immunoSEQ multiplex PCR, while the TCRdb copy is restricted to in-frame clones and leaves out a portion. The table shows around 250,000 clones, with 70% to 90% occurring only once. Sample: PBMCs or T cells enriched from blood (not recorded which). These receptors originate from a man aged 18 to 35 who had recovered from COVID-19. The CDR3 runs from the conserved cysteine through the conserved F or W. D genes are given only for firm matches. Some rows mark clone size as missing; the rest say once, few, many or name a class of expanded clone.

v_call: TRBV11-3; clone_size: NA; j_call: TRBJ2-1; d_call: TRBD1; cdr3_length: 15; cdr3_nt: TGTGCCAGCAGCCGGCCGGGACAGAAGTACAATGAGCAGTTCTTC; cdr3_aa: CASSRPGQKYNEQFF
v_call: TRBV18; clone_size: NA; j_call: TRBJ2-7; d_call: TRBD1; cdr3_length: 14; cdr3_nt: TGTGCCAGCTCACCACCGGGACAGGTCGGAGTGCAGTACTTC; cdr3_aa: CASSPPGQVGVQYF
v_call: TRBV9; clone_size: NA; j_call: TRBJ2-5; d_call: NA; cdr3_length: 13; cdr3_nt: TGTGCCAGCAGCGTAGGAGGTGGAGAGACCCAGTACTTC; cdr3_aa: CASSVGGGETQYF
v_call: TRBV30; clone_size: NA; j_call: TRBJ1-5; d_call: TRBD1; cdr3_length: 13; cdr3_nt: TGTGCCTGGGACAGGGACGGCAATCAGCCCCAGCATTTT; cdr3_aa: CAWDRDGNQPQHF
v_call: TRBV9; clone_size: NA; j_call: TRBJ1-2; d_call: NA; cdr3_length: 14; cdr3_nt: TGTGCCAGCAGCGTAGCTACGGCTAACTATGGCTACACCTTC; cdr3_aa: CASSVATANYGYTF
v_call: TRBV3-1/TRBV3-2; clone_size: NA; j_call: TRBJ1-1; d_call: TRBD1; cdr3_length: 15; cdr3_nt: TGTGCCAGCAGCCAGACACAGGGGTTGAACACTGAAGCTTTCTTT; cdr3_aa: CASSQTQGLNTEAFF
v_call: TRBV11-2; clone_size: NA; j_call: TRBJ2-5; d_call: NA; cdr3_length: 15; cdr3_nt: TGTGCCAGCAGCCCGCGGGAAGGCCCTCGGGAGACCCAGTACTTC; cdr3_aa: CASSPREGPRETQYF
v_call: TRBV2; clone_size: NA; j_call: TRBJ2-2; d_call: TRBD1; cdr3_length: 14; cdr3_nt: TGTGCCAGCATTCCGGGACAGGGGGGTCGGGAGCTGTTTTTT; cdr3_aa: CASIPGQGGRELFF
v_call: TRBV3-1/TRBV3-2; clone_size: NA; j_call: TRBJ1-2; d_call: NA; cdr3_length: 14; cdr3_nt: TGTGCCAGCAGCCAAGACTCGGCTAACTATGGCTACACCTTC; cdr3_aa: CASSQDSANYGYTF
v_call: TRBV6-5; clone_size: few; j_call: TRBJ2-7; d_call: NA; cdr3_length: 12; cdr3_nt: TGTGCCACCTCCGATTTTAGCTACGAGCAGTACTTC; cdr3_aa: CATSDFSYEQYF
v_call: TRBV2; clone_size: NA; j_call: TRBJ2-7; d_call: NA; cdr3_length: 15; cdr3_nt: TGTGCCAGCAGGGAGGCGAGAGGGCACTCCTACGAGCAGTACTTC; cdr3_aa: CASREARGHSYEQYF
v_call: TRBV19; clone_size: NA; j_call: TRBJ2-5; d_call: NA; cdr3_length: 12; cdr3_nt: TGTGCCAGTAGTATGAGAGGAGAGACCCAGTACTTC; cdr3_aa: CASSMRGETQYF
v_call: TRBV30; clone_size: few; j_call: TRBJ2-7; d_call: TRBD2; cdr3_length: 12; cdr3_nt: TGTGCCTGGACTAGCGGGAACGGCGAGCAGTACTTC; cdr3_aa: CAWTSGNGEQYF
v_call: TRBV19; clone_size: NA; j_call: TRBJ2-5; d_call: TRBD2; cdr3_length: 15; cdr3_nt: TGTGCCAGTAGGTCCGCTAGCGGGAACCAAGAGACCCAGTACTTC; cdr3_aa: CASRSASGNQETQYF
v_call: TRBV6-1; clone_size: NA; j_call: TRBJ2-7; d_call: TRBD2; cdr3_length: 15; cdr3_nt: TGTGCCAGCAGTGAAGGGACTAGCGGGAACTACGAGCAGTACTTC; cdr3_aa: CASSEGTSGNYEQYF
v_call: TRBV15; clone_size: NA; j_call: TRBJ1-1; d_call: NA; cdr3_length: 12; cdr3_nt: TGTGCCACCAGCAGATCGGGAGCTGAAGCTTTCTTT; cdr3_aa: CATSRSGAEAFF
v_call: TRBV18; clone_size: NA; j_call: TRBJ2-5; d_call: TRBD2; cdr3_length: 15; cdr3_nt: TGTGCCAGCTCACCAGCTAGCGGGAGCGGAGAGACCCAGTACTTC; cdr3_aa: CASSPASGSGETQYF
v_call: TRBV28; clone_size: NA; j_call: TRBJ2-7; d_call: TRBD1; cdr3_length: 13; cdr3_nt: TGTGCCAGCAGGGACAGGGGTTGGTACGAGCAGTACTTC; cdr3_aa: CASRDRGWYEQYF
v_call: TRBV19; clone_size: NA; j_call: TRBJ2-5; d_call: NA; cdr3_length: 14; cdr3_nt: TGTGCCAGTAGCCCGAGTAGGCCTAGAGGGACCCAGTACTTC; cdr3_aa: CASSPSRPRGTQYF
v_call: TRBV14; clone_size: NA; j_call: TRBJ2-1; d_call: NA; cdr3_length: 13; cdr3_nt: TGTGCCAGCAGCCAAGATCCTACTGTTGAGCAGTTCTTC; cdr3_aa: CASSQDPTVEQFF
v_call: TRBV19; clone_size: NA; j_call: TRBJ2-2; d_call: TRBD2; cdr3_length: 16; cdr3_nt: TGTGCCAGTGGCAGCGCTAGCGGGGTCTGGACCGGGGAGCTGTTTTTT; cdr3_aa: CASGSASGVWTGELFF
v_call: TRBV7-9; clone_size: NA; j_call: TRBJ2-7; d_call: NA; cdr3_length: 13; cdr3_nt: TGTGCCAGCAGCGCGGGGACAGCCTACGAGCAGTACTTC; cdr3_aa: CASSAGTAYEQYF
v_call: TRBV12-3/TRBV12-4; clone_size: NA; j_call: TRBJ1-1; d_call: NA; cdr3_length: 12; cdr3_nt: TGTGCCAGCACACGGGAACGAACTGAAGCTTTCTTT; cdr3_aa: CASTRERTEAFF
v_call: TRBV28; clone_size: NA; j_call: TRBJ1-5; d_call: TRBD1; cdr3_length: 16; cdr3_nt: TGTGCCAGCAGTTACCTCCGGACAGGAGGCAATCAGCCCCAGCATTTT; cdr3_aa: CASSYLRTGGNQPQHF
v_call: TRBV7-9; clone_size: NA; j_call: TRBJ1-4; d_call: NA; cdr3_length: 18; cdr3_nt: TGTGCCAGCAGCTTAGAAGCGGGTTCTCGCAGCTCCCCCGAAAAACTGTTTTTT; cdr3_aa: CASSLEAGSRSSPEKLFF